This T cell receptor (beta chain) was documented in a study of CD8 T cells in Susac syndrome. RNA totalling 0.5 to 1 ug underwent reverse transcription with random hexamers. Each CDR3 protein is one row after TCRdb ran MiXCR on the immunoSEQ multiplex PCR reads. The repertoire has over 350,000 distinct CDR3 sequences, more than 80% of them found once; the top ten carry more than 0.09%. Trimming shortened V by 4 bases and J by 0 bases, and 7 bases separated the two germline ends. This CDR3 is 14 amino acids long. Germline loops: CDR1 SGHDT, CDR2 YYEEEE. This sequence joins TRBV5-6 and TRBJ2-2, with a weak D call TRBD2 (5 bases). Sequenced material: CD8+ T cells from PBMCs. The source is a human donor with multiple sclerosis. CDR3 nucleotide sequence: TGTGCCAGCAGCCACGGGGCGAACACCGGGGAGCTGTTTTTT. Its translation is CASSHGANTGELFF.